A selection of T cell receptor beta chains follows, all from one sample in a study of neoadjuvant anti-PD-1 for oral cavity cancer. Profiling relied on immunoSEQ multiplex PCR, and the TCRdb table lists in-frame clones only, not all of them. Of around 13,000 clones listed, around 60% were seen once; the top ten hold just over 2%. The material sequenced was PBMCs, taken before nivolumab (anti-PD-1) treatment. The receptors originated from a person aged 40-85 years with oral cavity squamous cell carcinoma. Both conserved end residues are part of each CDR3. A D gene is named only where the DNA matches it firmly. Expanded clones get a size class; other rows say once, few or many, or leave the size out.

clone size,V gene,J gene,D gene,CDR3 protein,CDR3 DNA
NA,TRBV19,TRBJ2-5,NA,CASSITGPRETQYF,TGTGCCAGTAGTATAACAGGCCCCCGAGAGACCCAGTACTTC
once,TRBV30,TRBJ1-2,NA,CALARFNYGYTF,TGTGCCTTGGCAAGATTCAACTATGGCTACACCTTC
NA,TRBV13,TRBJ1-1,NA,CASTSARQPNTEAFF,TGTGCCAGCACCTCGGCCAGACAGCCGAACACTGAAGCTTTCTTT
NA,TRBV4-1,TRBJ1-1,NA,CASSQELEGDTEAFF,TGCGCCAGCAGCCAAGAGTTGGAGGGGGACACTGAAGCTTTCTTT
few,TRBV28,TRBJ2-3,NA,CASSFLARDTQYF,TGTGCCAGCAGTTTTCTAGCCCGGGATACGCAGTATTTT
once,TRBV10-2,TRBJ1-2,NA,CASSEGGNYGYTF,TGCGCCAGCAGTGAGGGGGGAAACTATGGCTACACCTTC
NA,TRBV6-5,TRBJ1-2,NA,CASSYSFSGGGYGYTF,TGTGCCAGCAGTTACTCGTTCTCGGGGGGCGGCTATGGCTACACCTTC
few,TRBV9,TRBJ1-1,TRBD1,CASSVQGAPSTEAFF,TGTGCCAGCAGCGTACAGGGGGCGCCCAGCACTGAAGCTTTCTTT
NA,TRBV18,TRBJ1-1,NA,CASSPLPGSRLTEAFF,TGTGCCAGCTCACCGCTCCCAGGGAGTAGATTGACTGAAGCTTTCTTT
NA,TRBV11-3,TRBJ1-1,NA,CASSLDNYNTEAFF,TGTGCCAGCAGCTTAGATAACTACAACACTGAAGCTTTCTTT
NA,TRBV11-2,TRBJ1-2,TRBD1,CASSLDQQGANYGYTF,TGTGCCAGCAGCTTAGATCAGCAGGGGGCGAACTATGGCTACACCTTC
NA,TRBV29-1,TRBJ2-5,NA,CSVGGIGETQYF,TGCAGCGTTGGGGGGATCGGCGAGACCCAGTACTTC
NA,TRBV19,TRBJ1-6,NA,CASSNRDFNNSPLHF,TGTGCCAGTAGTAACCGGGACTTCAATAATTCACCCCTCCACTTT
NA,TRBV28,TRBJ2-7,TRBD1,CASRGQGAYEQYF,TGTGCCAGCAGGGGACAGGGGGCTTACGAGCAGTACTTC
few,TRBV6-5,TRBJ1-5,NA,CASSYDGLGNQPQHF,TGTGCCAGCAGTTACGATGGGTTGGGCAATCAGCCCCAGCATTTT
NA,TRBV20-1,TRBJ2-5,TRBD2,CSAAGGETQYF,TGCAGTGCGGCCGGGGGGGAGACCCAGTACTTC
NA,TRBV6-6,TRBJ2-5,NA,CASSYYRGETQYF,TGTGCCAGCAGTTACTATAGGGGTGAGACCCAGTACTTC
NA,TRBV4-1,TRBJ1-1,NA,CASSQDPTATEAFF,TGCGCCAGCAGCCAAGATCCGACAGCAACTGAAGCTTTCTTT
NA,TRBV7-2,TRBJ2-3,NA,CASSPIPGGGTDTQYF,TGTGCCAGCAGCCCCATCCCTGGGGGAGGCACAGATACGCAGTATTTT
NA,TRBV6-1,TRBJ2-5,NA,CASHSRIYQETQYF,TGTGCCAGCCATTCCAGGATATATCAAGAGACCCAGTACTTC
NA,TRBV5-1,TRBJ2-3,NA,CASSLPGVTDTQYF,TGCGCCAGCAGCTTGCCAGGGGTGACAGATACGCAGTATTTT
NA,TRBV14,TRBJ2-1,TRBD2,CASSQRGTSSNNEQFF,TGTGCCAGCAGTCAAAGGGGGACTAGCAGTAACAATGAGCAGTTCTTC
NA,TRBV7-8,TRBJ1-5,NA,CASSLDFGGTGQPQHF,TGTGCCAGCAGCTTAGATTTCGGGGGCACGGGTCAGCCCCAGCATTTT
NA,TRBV2,TRBJ2-3,NA,CAIQKGGVTDTQYF,TGTGCCATTCAAAAGGGGGGAGTGACAGATACGCAGTATTTT
once,TRBV5-1,TRBJ1-5,NA,CASSLDGSSAQPQHF,TGCGCCAGCAGCTTGGATGGAAGCAGCGCTCAGCCCCAGCATTTT
NA,TRBV6-5,TRBJ2-7,NA,CASRGIFYEQYF,TGTGCCAGCAGGGGGATTTTCTACGAGCAGTACTTC
NA,TRBV27,TRBJ1-1,TRBD1,CASKRTGGFEAFF,TGTGCCAGCAAGAGGACAGGGGGCTTCGAAGCTTTCTTT
few,TRBV6-1,TRBJ1-2,NA,CASRDGYGYTF,TGTGCCAGCCGGGACGGCTATGGCTACACCTTC
once,TRBV29-1,TRBJ2-1,TRBD2,CSGGLAGELNEQFF,TGCAGCGGTGGACTAGCGGGAGAACTCAATGAGCAGTTCTTC
NA,TRBV6-5,TRBJ2-1,NA,CASSIRDPRGEQFF,TGTGCCAGCAGTATCCGGGACCCCCGGGGTGAGCAGTTCTTC
NA,TRBV27,TRBJ1-1,NA,CASSFLTNTEAFF,TGTGCCAGCAGTTTTTTGACGAACACTGAAGCTTTCTTT
few,TRBV14,TRBJ2-7,TRBD1,CASSQEFRTGAYEQYF,TGTGCCAGCAGCCAAGAGTTCCGGACAGGGGCCTACGAGCAGTACTTC
NA,TRBV27,TRBJ2-5,NA,CASSPAPTGRGETQYF,TGTGCCAGCAGTCCAGCACCTACAGGGAGGGGGGAGACCCAGTACTTC
NA,TRBV5-1,TRBJ2-7,TRBD2,CASSFFINAGTSGSYEQYF,TGCGCCAGCAGCTTTTTCATTAATGCCGGGACTAGCGGGAGCTACGAGCAGTACTTC
few,TRBV10-3,TRBJ2-5,NA,CAISAQETQYF,TGTGCCATCAGTGCGCAAGAGACCCAGTACTTC
NA,TRBV6-1,TRBJ2-7,TRBD1,CASRDRDVQYF,TGTGCCAGCAGGGACAGGGACGTGCAGTACTTC
NA,TRBV5-6,TRBJ1-4,NA,CASSLGQLEKLFF,TGTGCCAGCAGCTTGGGACAACTCGAAAAACTGTTTTTT
NA,TRBV5-8,TRBJ2-1,TRBD2,CASSGFSGRTNEQFF,TGTGCCAGCAGCGGCTTTAGCGGGAGGACGAATGAGCAGTTCTTC
NA,TRBV29-1,TRBJ2-2,NA,CSVEANRNTGELFF,TGCAGCGTTGAAGCCAACAGGAACACCGGGGAGCTGTTTTTT
few,TRBV27,TRBJ1-6,NA,CASSLTTPGTAYNSPLHF,TGTGCCAGCAGCCTGACTACTCCCGGGACGGCATATAATTCACCCCTCCACTTT
NA,TRBV27,TRBJ1-1,NA,CASSFSGTKTPMNTEAFF,TGTGCCAGCAGTTTTTCGGGGACCAAAACCCCAATGAACACTGAAGCTTTCTTT
NA,TRBV7-2,TRBJ2-7,TRBD2,CASTLRREVTGEQYF,TGTGCCAGCACGCTTAGGCGGGAGGTCACGGGCGAGCAGTACTTC
NA,TRBV11-2,TRBJ2-3,TRBD2,CASSSPGLAGKSTDTQYF,TGTGCCAGCAGCTCTCCGGGACTAGCGGGGAAAAGCACAGATACGCAGTATTTT